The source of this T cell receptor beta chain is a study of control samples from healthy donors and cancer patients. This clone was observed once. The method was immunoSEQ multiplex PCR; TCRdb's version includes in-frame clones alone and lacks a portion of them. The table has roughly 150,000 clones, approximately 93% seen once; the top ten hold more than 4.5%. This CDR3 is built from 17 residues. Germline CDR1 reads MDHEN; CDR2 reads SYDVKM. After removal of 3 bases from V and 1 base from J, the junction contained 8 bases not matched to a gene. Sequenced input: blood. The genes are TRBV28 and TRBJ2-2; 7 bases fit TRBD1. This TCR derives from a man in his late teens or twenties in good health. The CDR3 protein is CASSLENQGVNTGELFF. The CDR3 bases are TGTGCCAGCAGTTTGGAGAACCAGGGGGTGAACACCGGGGAGCTGTTTTTT.